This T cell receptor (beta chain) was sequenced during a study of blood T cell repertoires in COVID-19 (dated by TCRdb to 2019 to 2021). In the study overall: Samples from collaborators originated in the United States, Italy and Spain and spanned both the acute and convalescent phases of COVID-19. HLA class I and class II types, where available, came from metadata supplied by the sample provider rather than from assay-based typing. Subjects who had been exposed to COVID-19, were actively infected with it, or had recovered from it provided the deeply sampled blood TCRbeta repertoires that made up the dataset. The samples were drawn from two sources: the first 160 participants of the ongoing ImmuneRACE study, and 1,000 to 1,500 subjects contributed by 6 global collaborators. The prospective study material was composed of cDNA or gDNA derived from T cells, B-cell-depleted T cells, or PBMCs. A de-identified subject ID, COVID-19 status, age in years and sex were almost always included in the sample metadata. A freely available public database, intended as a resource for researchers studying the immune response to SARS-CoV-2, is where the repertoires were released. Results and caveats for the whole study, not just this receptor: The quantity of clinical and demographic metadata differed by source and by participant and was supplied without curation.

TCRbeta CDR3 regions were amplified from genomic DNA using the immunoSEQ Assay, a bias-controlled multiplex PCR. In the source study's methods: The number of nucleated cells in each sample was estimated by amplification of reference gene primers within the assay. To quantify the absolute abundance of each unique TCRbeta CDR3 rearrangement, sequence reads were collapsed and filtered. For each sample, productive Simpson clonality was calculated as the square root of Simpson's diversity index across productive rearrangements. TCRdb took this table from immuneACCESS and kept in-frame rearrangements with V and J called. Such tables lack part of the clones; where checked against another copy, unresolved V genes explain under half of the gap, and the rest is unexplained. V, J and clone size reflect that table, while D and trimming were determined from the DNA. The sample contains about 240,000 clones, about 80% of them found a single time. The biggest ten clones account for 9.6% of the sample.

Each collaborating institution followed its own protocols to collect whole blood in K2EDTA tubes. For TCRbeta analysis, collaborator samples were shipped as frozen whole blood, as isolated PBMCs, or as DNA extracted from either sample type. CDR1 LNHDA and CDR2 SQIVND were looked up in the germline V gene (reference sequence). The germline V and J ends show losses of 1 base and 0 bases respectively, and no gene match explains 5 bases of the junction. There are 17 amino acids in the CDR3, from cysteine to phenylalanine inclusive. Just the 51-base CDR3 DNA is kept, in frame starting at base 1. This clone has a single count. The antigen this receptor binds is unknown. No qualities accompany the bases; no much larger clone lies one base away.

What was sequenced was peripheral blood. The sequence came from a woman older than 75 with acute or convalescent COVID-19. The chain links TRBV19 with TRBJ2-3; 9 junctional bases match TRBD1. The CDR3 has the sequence CASSIGTGVPSTDTQYF. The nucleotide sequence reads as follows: TGTGCCAGTAGTATAGGGACAGGGGTCCCTAGCACAGATACGCAGTATTTT.